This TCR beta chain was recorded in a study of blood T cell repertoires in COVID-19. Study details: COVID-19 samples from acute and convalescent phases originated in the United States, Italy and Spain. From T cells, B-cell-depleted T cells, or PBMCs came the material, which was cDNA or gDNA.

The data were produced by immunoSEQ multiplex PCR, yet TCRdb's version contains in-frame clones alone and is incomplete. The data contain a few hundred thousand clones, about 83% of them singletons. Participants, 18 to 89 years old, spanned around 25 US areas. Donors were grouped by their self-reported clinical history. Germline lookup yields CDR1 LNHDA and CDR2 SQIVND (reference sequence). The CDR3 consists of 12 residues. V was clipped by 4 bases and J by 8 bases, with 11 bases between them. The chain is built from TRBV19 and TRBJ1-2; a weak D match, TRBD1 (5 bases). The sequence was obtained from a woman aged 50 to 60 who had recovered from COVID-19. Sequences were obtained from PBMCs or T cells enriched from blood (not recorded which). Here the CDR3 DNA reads TGTGCCAGTAGTACGTCAGGGATCGGCTACACCTTC. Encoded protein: CASSTSGIGYTF.